One and the same sample provided the 31 T cell receptor beta chains below, sequenced in a study of OX40 agonist ivuxolimab in advanced cancers. Data came from immunoSEQ multiplex PCR; TCRdb stores just in-frame clones and leaves some out. The sample consists of tens of thousands of clones, around 89% of them appearing once. The specimen was CD4+ or CD8+ T cells sorted from blood, collected in a trial of the OX40 agonist ivuxolimab. The receptors stem from an adult with an advanced solid tumor such as melanoma, head and neck, liver or kidney cancer.

The rearrangement uses TRBV27 and TRBJ2-7; D is unclear. Trimming took off 3 bases at V and 4 bases at J, with 16 bases between the two ends. The CDR3 covers 15 residues. The V gene's germline CDR1 is MNHEY and CDR2 SMNVEV (reference sequence). The CDR3, as DNA: TGTGCCAGCAGTTTCCGGGCCGAGACTGTTTACGAGCAGTACTTC. Its protein product is CASSFRAETVYEQYF.

This chain uses TRBV16 with TRBJ2-7; D is perhaps TRBD2 (6 bases). Germline V gene sequence: CDR1 KGHSY, CDR2 FQNENV. This CDR3 has 14 amino acids. V was shortened by 0 bases and J by 7 bases, with 13 bases between the two germline ends. The CDR3 DNA reads as TGTGCCAGCAGCCAATCTAAACTAGCTCGGGAGCAGTACTTC. This translates into CASSQSKLAREQYF.

V and J are TRBV6-1 and TRBJ1-1; no clear D. V was cut by 5 bases and J by 1 base, with 14 bases left in between. Per germline, CDR1 MNHNS and CDR2 SASEGT. The CDR3 is 15 residues long. CDR3 in amino acids: CASSPRRDQNTEAFF. The CDR3 DNA is TGTGCCAGCAGTCCCCGTCGTGACCAGAACACTGAAGCTTTCTTT.

The rearrangement links TRBV7-2 to TRBJ1-2, with TRBD1 matching 8 bases. The CDR3 consists of 14 residues. The trim removed 1 base at V and 6 bases at J, leaving 4 bases unmatched. The germline V gene has CDR1 SGHTA and CDR2 FQGNSA. CDR3 DNA: TGTGCCAGCAGCTTAGGTACGACAGGGGATGGCTACACCTTC. Its protein is CASSLGTTGDGYTF.

This chain uses TRBV6-5 with TRBJ2-1; D is tentatively TRBD1 or TRBD2 (6 bases each). Germline-derived CDR1 and CDR2 are MNHEY and SVGAGI. The CDR3 length is 15 residues. V was shortened by 2 bases and J by 2 bases, with 10 bases between the two germline ends. The CDR3 DNA follows: TGTGCCAGCAGTTACGGTAGGGGGGCCTACAATGAGCAGTTCTTC. It specifies CASSYGRGAYNEQFF.

Turning to this clone: One junction end does not reproduce the germline sequence, and a read error may be involved. The V and J genes are TRBV10-2 and TRBJ2-7; unclear D gene. CDR1 and CDR2 from the germline V gene are WSHSY and SAAADI. The CDR3 totals 14 residues. CDR3 amino acids: CASSSDGTSLEQYF. The CDR3 region has the DNA TGTGCCAGCAGTTCGGACGGTACCTCCTTGGAGCAGTACTTC.

The chain has TRBV7-9 and TRBJ2-5, with D possibly being TRBD1 (5 bases). The J call may be incorrect, as the DNA end agrees better with TRBJ2-7. This CDR3 spans 14 amino acids. CDR1 is SEHNR and CDR2 is FQNEAQ in the germline V gene (reference sequence). The chain's CDR3 is CASSLAGRVGEQYF. CDR3 sequence (DNA): TGTGCCAGCAGCTTAGCCGGCAGGGTGGGCGAGCAGTACTTC.

The V call is TRBV7-2, the J call TRBJ2-5, with 7 positions matching TRBD1. Unmatched junction bases numbered 3, after V lost 0 bases and J lost 5 bases. CDR3 length: 14 residues. CDR1 SGHTA and CDR2 FQGNSA come from the germline V gene. The CDR3 nucleotides read TGTGCCAGCAGCTTAGCGGGCAGGGGGGAGACCCAGTACTTC. This gives the protein CASSLAGRGETQYF.

This chain joins TRBV4-1 and TRBJ1-3, with D uncertain. This CDR3 has 13 amino acids. Germline lookup yields CDR1 MGHRA and CDR2 YSYEKL. V was pared by 1 base and J by 9 bases, with 10 bases between. CDR3 loop: CASSQGLGPTIYF. The DNA for the CDR3 is TGCGCCAGCAGCCAAGGTTTAGGGCCCACCATATATTTT.

As DNA, the CDR3 is TGCGCCAGCAGCTTGGGGACTTCCGAGCGGGGCTACACCTTC. Encoded protein: CASSLGTSERGYTF. The J gene is TRBJ1-2, the V gene TRBV5-1; D gene uncertain. Germline CDR1 SGHRS, CDR2 YFSETQ. Deletions cut 0 bases from V and 8 bases from J, with 14 bases between. CDR3 size: 14 residues.

The V call is TRBV7-3, the J call TRBJ1-5; D is ambiguous. Between the trimmed V and J ends, which lost 3 bases and 4 bases, there was a span of 4 bases. CDR1 is SGHTA, CDR2 FQGTGA, per germline. The length of the CDR3 is 12 residues. The CDR3 bases are TGTGCCAGCAGCTTCCTAAATCAGCCCCAGCATTTT. It specifies CASSFLNQPQHF.

V and J are TRBV28 and TRBJ2-2; the D gene is possibly TRBD2 (5 bases). The CDR3 extends over 17 amino acids. The V gene's germline CDR1 is MDHEN and CDR2 SYDVKM. Between the trimmed V and J ends, which lost 4 bases and 0 bases, there was a span of 15 bases. The CDR3 nucleotides read TGTGCCAGCAGTTCCCGAGGACTTCGTCCGAACACCGGGGAGCTGTTTTTT. Translation: CASSSRGLRPNTGELFF. Complete variable domain (other parts from reference TRBV28 and TRBJ2-2): DVKVTQSSRYLVKRTGEKVFLECVQDMDHENMFWYRQDPGLGLRLIYFSYDVKMKEKGDIPEGYSVSREKKERFSLILESASTNQTSMYLCASSSRGLRPNTGELFFGEGSRLTVL.

The V gene is TRBV28, the J gene TRBJ1-2, with TRBD1 as a possible D gene (5 bases). The CDR3 is made up of 13 amino acids. The germline gives CDR1 MDHEN, CDR2 SYDVKM. V was pared by 10 bases and J by 0 bases, with 12 bases between. The CDR3 nucleotides are TGTGCCATCCGGGACCCTACTAACTATGGCTACACCTTC. It specifies CAIRDPTNYGYTF.

This chain joins TRBV2 and TRBJ2-2, with D possibly being TRBD1 or TRBD2 (5 bases each). This CDR3 comprises 14 residues. Germline V CDR1 and CDR2: SNHLY, FYNNEI. V lost 7 bases and J lost 2, with 11 bases in between. In DNA form, the CDR3 reads TGTGCCAGCAAGAGAGGGACCAACACCGGGGAGCTGTTTTTT. Protein product: CASKRGTNTGELFF.

The chain carries TRBV5-4 and TRBJ2-1, with 15 bases identical to TRBD2. The germline V gene encodes CDR1 SGHNT and CDR2 YYREEE (reference sequence). The CDR3 covers 16 residues. J lost 6 bases, V lost 2 bases, and 3 bases had no gene match. For the CDR3, the DNA is TGTGCCAGCAGCTTCGGGACTAGCGGGAGGACCAATGAGCAGTTCTTC. Protein sequence: CASSFGTSGRTNEQFF.

The chain carries TRBV2 and TRBJ2-1, with D unclear. Germline V gene lookup returns CDR1 SNHLY and CDR2 FYNNEI. V dropped 4 bases and J dropped 9 bases, with 10 bases sitting between them. The CDR3 loop spans 12 amino acids. In DNA form, the CDR3 reads TGTGCCAGCAGTGTTTCCTCCGGTGAGCAGTTCTTC. Protein sequence: CASSVSSGEQFF.

The V gene is TRBV7-2, the J gene TRBJ2-5; D unresolved. Germline V lookup: CDR1 SGHTA, CDR2 FQGNSA. This CDR3 contains 13 residues. V lost 2 bases, J lost 2 bases, and 6 bases lay in between. CDR3 sequence reads: CASSLRVQETQYF. The CDR3 nucleotides are TGTGCCAGCAGCTTAAGAGTACAAGAGACCCAGTACTTC.

The chain recombines TRBV21-1 with TRBJ2-7; TRBD2 is the table's D call and was not checked against the DNA. TRBV21-1 is described as a pseudogene. This CDR3 has 17 amino acids. The CDR3 sequence: CASTEGLAGYVFYEQYF. CDR3 sequence (DNA): TGTGCCAGCACCGAGGGACTAGCGGGATACGTATTCTACGAGCAGTACTTC.

The chain combines TRBV28 with TRBJ1-2; D not resolved. The germline CDR1 and CDR2 sequences are MDHEN and SYDVKM. Trimming left V 5 bases short and J 2 bases short, with 9 bases between. This CDR3 is 13 amino acids long. The DNA for the CDR3 is TGTGCCAGCAGTCTGGGCCGGAACTATGGCTACACCTTC. This gives the protein CASSLGRNYGYTF.

This clone has a handful of counts. The chain is built from TRBV19 and TRBJ2-1, with TRBD2 identical over 8 bases. CDR1 LNHDA and CDR2 SQIVND come from the germline V gene (reference sequence). Unmatched junction bases numbered 14, after V lost 5 bases and J lost 11 bases. CDR3 length: 15 amino acids. In DNA, the CDR3 is TGTGCCAGTAGTCACCAAGCGGGAGTGAGAGATCAGCAGTTCTTC. Protein sequence: CASSHQAGVRDQQFF.

The chain combines TRBV5-4 with TRBJ2-3; TRBD2 matches 7 bases. This CDR3 contains 15 residues. Germline assignment: CDR1 SGHNT and CDR2 YYREEE (reference sequence). V trimming: 3 bases; J trimming: 1 base; junction bases outside the gene matches: 5. The CDR3 region has the DNA TGTGCCAGCAGCTACGGACTAGGCGGCACAGATACGCAGTATTTT. Amino acid sequence: CASSYGLGGTDTQYF.

V gene TRBV7-9 combines with J gene TRBJ1-2, with D possibly matching TRBD1 (5 bases). The CDR3 length is 12 residues. Germline V gene sequence: CDR1 SEHNR, CDR2 FQNEAQ (reference sequence). V gave up 5 bases and J gave up 6 bases, with 10 bases separating them. The CDR3 DNA follows: TGTGCCAGCAGCCCCCCCAGGGATGGCTACACCTTC. It is translated as CASSPPRDGYTF.

The rearrangement joins TRBV5-4 to TRBJ2-1, with 8 bases that match TRBD2. Per germline, CDR1 SGHNT and CDR2 YYREEE (reference sequence). V lost 3 bases to trimming and J lost 6 bases; unmatched junction nucleotides: 5. This CDR3 spans 14 amino acids. The CDR3 nucleotides are TGTGCCAGCAGCTCTAGAGCGGGAGCCAATGAGCAGTTCTTC. Protein product: CASSSRAGANEQFF.

The chain is built from TRBV27 and TRBJ2-1; 10 nucleotides agree with TRBD2. CDR3 length: 15 residues. Losses at the gene ends were 5 bases for V and 9 bases for J; bases not matched to a gene: 10. Germline CDR1 and CDR2: MNHEY and SMNVEV (reference sequence). The CDR3 nucleotides are TGTGCCAGCAGTCCAGCGGGAGGGGTTAATGGTGAGCAGTTCTTC. Its translation is CASSPAGGVNGEQFF.

The table lists this clone with a count of one. This chain uses TRBV27 with TRBJ2-5; 11 bases are a match to TRBD1. Unmatched junction bases numbered 14, after V lost 3 bases and J lost 2 bases. There are 19 residues in the CDR3. CDR1 MNHEY and CDR2 SMNVEV come from the germline V gene (reference sequence). The CDR3 spells CASSFTGDRDRGSQETQYF. CDR3 sequence (DNA): TGTGCCAGCAGTTTTACGGGCGACCGGGACAGGGGGAGTCAAGAGACCCAGTACTTC.

The chain links TRBV7-9 to TRBJ2-4; no firm D call. CDR1 is SEHNR and CDR2 is FQNEAQ in the germline V gene (reference sequence). The CDR3 loop spans 16 amino acids. The V end lost 5 bases, the J end lost 0 bases, and 14 bases lay between the germline ends. CDR3 loop: CASSPDRTSAKNIQYF. The DNA for the CDR3 is TGTGCCAGCAGCCCGGACCGAACTTCAGCCAAAAACATTCAGTACTTC.

The chain employs TRBV7-2 and TRBJ2-7, with TRBD2 matching 11 bases. Unmatched junction bases numbered 16, after V lost 7 bases and J lost 5 bases. The CDR3 extends over 17 amino acids. Germline V gives CDR1 SGHTA, CDR2 FQGNSA. CDR3 amino acids: CASTPSGLAGGRDEQYF. The DNA of the CDR3 is TGTGCCAGCACACCCTCGGGTCTAGCGGGAGGTAGGGACGAGCAGTACTTC.

The rearrangement uses TRBV7-3 and TRBJ2-3; 13 positions match TRBD2. Germline CDR1 is SGHTA and CDR2 is FQGTGA. With 5 bases clipped from V and 3 bases from J, the junction kept 11 bases outside the gene matches. The CDR3 is 18 residues long. CDR3: CASSRTSGSSGKTDTQYF. The CDR3 DNA reads as TGTGCCAGCAGCCGGACTAGCGGGAGCTCGGGGAAAACAGATACGCAGTATTTT.

This sequence joins TRBV4-1 and TRBJ2-1; the D gene is possibly TRBD1 (5 bases). CDR3 length: 14 amino acids. Trimming removed 3 bases at V and 9 bases at J, with 15 bases between. Germline V gene data show CDR1 as MGHRA and CDR2 as YSYEKL. The CDR3 region has the DNA TGCGCCAGCAGCCAGAAACCCAGGGTCAGTGAGCAGTTCTTC. It specifies CASSQKPRVSEQFF.

The rearrangement joins TRBV6-6 to TRBJ1-4; 7 nucleotides match TRBD1. The CDR3 covers 14 residues. V lost 2 bases, J lost 3 bases, and 0 bases stayed unmatched. The germline gives CDR1 MNHNY, CDR2 SVGAGI (reference sequence). The CDR3 spells CASSYDRANEKLFF. The DNA for the CDR3 is TGTGCCAGCAGTTACGACAGGGCTAATGAAAAACTGTTTTTT.

The genes are TRBV7-8 and TRBJ2-7, with D possibly matching TRBD1 (6 bases). V lost 5 bases and J 1 base, leaving 15 bases between the germline ends. From germline, CDR1 is SGHVS and CDR2 FQNEAQ. The CDR3 is made up of 15 amino acids. The CDR3 spells CASSDRSGHSYEQYF. The CDR3 DNA follows: TGTGCCAGCAGCGACAGATCGGGACATTCCTACGAGCAGTACTTC.